A single T cell receptor beta chain is shown here with its context. The data derive from a study of cytomegalovirus exposure and HLA in healthy donors. PCR amplification relied on 60 Vbeta primers (plus 13 Jbeta primers). In the original processing: Unique TCR beta chains totaled some 80 million in a later count, with roughly 12 million of them shared. Generated by immunoSEQ multiplex PCR, the TCRdb table keeps only in-frame clones and is missing some. The V and J calls and clone size come from that table; D and trimming were worked out from the DNA. The table shows 95,000 to 150,000 clones, with 77% occurring only once. CDR1 and CDR2 (germline): SQVTM, ANQGSEA. Trimming pared 7 bases from V and 5 bases from J, leaving 17 bases between. CDR3 length: 14 residues.

The source is a man between 18 and 29 years old in good health and CMV-seropositive. The genes are TRBV29-1 and TRBJ1-4, with a possible D match to TRBD1 (6 bases). Input material: PBMCs. CDR3 sequence (DNA): TGCAGCGGAGGGGCGGGGGCGAAGAATGAAAAACTGTTTTTT. Translating gives CSGGAGAKNEKLFF.